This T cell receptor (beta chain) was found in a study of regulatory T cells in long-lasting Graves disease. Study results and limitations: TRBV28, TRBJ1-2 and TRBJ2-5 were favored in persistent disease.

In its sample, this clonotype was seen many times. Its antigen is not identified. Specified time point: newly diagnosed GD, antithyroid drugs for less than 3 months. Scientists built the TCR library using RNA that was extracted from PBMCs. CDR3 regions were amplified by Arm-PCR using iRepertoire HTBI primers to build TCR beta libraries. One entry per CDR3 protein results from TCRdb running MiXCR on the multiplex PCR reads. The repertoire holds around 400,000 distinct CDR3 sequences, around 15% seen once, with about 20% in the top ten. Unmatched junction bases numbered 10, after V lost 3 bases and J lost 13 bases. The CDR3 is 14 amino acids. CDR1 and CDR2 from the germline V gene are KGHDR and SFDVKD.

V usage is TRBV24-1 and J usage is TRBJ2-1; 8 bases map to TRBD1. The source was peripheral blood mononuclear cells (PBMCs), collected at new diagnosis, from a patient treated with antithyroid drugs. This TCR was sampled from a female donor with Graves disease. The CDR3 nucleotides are TGTGCCACCAGTGATCAATTCAGGGGGCGCGATCAGTTCTTC. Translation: CATSDQFRGRDQFF.